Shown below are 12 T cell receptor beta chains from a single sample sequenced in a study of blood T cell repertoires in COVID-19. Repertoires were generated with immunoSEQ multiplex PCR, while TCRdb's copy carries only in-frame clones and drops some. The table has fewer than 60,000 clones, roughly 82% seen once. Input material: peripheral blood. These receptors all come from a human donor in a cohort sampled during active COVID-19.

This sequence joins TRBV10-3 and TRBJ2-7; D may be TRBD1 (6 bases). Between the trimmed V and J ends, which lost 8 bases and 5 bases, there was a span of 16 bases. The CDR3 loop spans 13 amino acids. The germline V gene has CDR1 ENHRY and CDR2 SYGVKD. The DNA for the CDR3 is TGTGCCATCGGGGGCACTAGGGCCGACGAGCAGTACTTC. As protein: CAIGGTRADEQYF.

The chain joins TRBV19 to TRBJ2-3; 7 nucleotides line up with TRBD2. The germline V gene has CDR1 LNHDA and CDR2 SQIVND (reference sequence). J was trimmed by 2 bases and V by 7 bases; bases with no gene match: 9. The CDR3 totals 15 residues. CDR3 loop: CASKDRGLVTDTQYF. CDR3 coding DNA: TGTGCCAGTAAAGATCGTGGACTAGTCACAGATACGCAGTATTTT.

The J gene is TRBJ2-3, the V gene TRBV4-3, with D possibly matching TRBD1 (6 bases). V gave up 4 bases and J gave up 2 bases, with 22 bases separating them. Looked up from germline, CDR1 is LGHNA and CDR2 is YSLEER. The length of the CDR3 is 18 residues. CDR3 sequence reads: CASSPRGGSRQATDTQYF. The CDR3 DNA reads TGCGCCAGCAGCCCCCGAGGGGGTAGTCGGCAGGCCACAGATACGCAGTATTTT.

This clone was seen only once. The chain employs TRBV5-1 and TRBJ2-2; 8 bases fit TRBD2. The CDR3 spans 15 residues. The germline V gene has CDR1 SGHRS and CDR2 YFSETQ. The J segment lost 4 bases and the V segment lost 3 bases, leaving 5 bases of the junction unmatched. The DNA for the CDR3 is TGCGCCAGCAGCTCGGGACTAGTACCCACCGGGGAGCTGTTTTTT. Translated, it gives CASSSGLVPTGELFF.

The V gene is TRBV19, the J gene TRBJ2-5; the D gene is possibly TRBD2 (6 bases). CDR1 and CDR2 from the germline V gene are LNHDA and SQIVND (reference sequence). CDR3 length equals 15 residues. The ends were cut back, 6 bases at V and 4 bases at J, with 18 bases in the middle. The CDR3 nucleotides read TGTGCCAGTAGCACCCGGGGGTCGGCGGGAGAGACCCAGTACTTC. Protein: CASSTRGSAGETQYF.

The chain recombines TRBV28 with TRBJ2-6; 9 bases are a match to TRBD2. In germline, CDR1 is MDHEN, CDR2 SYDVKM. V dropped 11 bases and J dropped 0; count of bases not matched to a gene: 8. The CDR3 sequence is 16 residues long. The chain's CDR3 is CASGLAGNSGANVLTF. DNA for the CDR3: TGTGCCTCAGGGCTAGCGGGAAACTCTGGGGCCAACGTCCTGACTTTC.

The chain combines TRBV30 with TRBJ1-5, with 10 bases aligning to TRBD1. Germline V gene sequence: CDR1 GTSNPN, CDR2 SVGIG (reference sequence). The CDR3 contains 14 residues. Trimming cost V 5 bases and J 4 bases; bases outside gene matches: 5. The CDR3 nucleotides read TGTGCCTGGTCCGGGACAGGGGTAAATCAGCCCCAGCATTTT. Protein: CAWSGTGVNQPQHF.

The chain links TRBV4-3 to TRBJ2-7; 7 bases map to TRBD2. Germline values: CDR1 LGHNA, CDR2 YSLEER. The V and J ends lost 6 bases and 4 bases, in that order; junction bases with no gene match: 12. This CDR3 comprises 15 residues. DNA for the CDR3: TGCGCCAGCAGTGCAAGCGGGGTAGGAGTGTACGAGCAGTACTTC. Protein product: CASSASGVGVYEQYF.

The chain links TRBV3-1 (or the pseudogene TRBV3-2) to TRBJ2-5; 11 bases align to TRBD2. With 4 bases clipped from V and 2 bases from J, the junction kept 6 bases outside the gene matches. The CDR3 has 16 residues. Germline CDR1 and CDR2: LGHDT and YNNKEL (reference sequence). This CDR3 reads CASSLLTSGAQETQYF. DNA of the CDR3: TGTGCCAGCAGCCTCTTGACTAGCGGGGCACAAGAGACCCAGTACTTC.

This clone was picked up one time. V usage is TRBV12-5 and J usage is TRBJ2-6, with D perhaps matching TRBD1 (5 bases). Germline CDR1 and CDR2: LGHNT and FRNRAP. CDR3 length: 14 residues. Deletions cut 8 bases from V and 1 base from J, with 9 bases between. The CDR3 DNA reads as TGTGCTAGTTCCCCAGGGTCTGGGGCCAACGTCCTGACTTTC. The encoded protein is CASSPGSGANVLTF.

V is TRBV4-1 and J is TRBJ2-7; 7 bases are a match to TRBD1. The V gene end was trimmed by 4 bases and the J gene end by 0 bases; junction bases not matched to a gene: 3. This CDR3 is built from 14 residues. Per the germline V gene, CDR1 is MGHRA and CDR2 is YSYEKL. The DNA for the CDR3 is TGCGCCAGCAGCCGTGGGACAGCCTCCTACGAGCAGTACTTC. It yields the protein CASSRGTASYEQYF.

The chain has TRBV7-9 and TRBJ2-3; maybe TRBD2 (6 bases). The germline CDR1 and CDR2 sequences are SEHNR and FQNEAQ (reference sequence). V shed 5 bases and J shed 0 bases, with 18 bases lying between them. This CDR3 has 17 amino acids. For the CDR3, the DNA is TGTGCCAGCAGCCGGGGGACGCTTAGCGTTAGCACAGATACGCAGTATTTT. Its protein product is CASSRGTLSVSTDTQYF. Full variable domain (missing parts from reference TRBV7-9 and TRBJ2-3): DTGVSQNPRHKITKRGQNVTFRCDPISEHNRLYWYRQTLGQGPEFLTYFQNEAQLEKSRLLSDRFSAERPKGSFSTLEIQRTEQGDSAMYLCASSRGTLSVSTDTQYFGPGTRLTVL.